The 31 T cell receptor beta chains below were found in one sample sequenced in a study of blood T cell repertoires in COVID-19. Profiled with immunoSEQ multiplex PCR; TCRdb holds only in-frame clones, not every one. Among over 200,000 clones listed, approximately 80% were seen once. Sequenced: PBMCs or T cells enriched from blood (not recorded which). The source of these receptors is a man in his sixties who had recovered from COVID-19.

This sequence joins TRBV2 and TRBJ1-5, with 11 bases lining up with TRBD1. V gave up 5 bases and J gave up 7 bases; unmatched junction bases: 7. The germline V gene has CDR1 SNHLY and CDR2 FYNNEI. The length of the CDR3 is 15 residues. CDR3 DNA: TGTGCCAGCAGTTCGGACAGGGGGCTAGGGCAGCCCCAGCATTTT. It translates to CASSSDRGLGQPQHF.

The V gene is TRBV4-3, the J gene TRBJ2-3, with D tentatively TRBD2 (6 bases). The CDR3 loop spans 14 amino acids. Trimming removed 4 bases at V and 5 bases at J, with 13 bases between. CDR1 is LGHNA, CDR2 YSLEER, per germline. As DNA, the CDR3 is TGCGCCAGCAGCCCGGGACTGTCTCGAGATACGCAGTATTTT. Translating gives CASSPGLSRDTQYF.

This clone has only a few counts. This chain joins TRBV10-1 and TRBJ2-7; D is ambiguous. This CDR3 is built from 14 residues. Deletions cut 2 bases from V and 3 bases from J, with 11 bases between. Per germline, CDR1 WNHNN and CDR2 SYGVQD (reference sequence). CDR3 DNA sequence: TGCGCCAGCAGTGAGGACACCTACCGCTACGAGCAGTACTTC. It is translated as CASSEDTYRYEQYF.

The V gene is TRBV5-4, the J gene TRBJ2-1; possible D gene TRBD2, 5 bases. From germline, CDR1 is SGHNT and CDR2 YYREEE (reference sequence). This CDR3 contains 19 residues. V shed 7 bases and J shed 10 bases, with 36 bases lying between them. As DNA, the CDR3 is TGTGCCAGCTCCCGATCCACCGGGGTTGTGGCTAGCTTCGGAGGCGAGCAGTTCTTC. It translates to CASSRSTGVVASFGGEQFF.

CDR3 sequence (DNA): TGTGCCAGCAGTGACTCCTCTCTACTAGCACCAGATACGCAGTATTTT. Encoded protein: CASSDSSLLAPDTQYF. This chain uses TRBV6-4 with TRBJ2-3, with TRBD2 as a possible D gene (6 bases). From germline, CDR1 is MRHNA and CDR2 SNTAGT. There are 16 residues in the CDR3. Trimming stripped 0 bases from V and 4 bases from J, with 14 bases between.

The V gene is TRBV7-6, the J gene TRBJ1-6; D unclear. The CDR3 covers 17 residues. Between the trimmed V and J ends, which lost 5 bases and 5 bases, there was a span of 19 bases. Germline V CDR1 and CDR2: SGHVS, FNYEAQ. The CDR3 protein is CASSPLAALENNSPLHF. CDR3 nucleotides: TGTGCCAGCAGCCCACTAGCGGCCTTAGAAAATAATTCACCCCTCCACTTT.

The genes are TRBV7-8 and TRBJ2-5; weak D call: TRBD2 (5 bases). This CDR3 spans 16 amino acids. Between the trimmed V and J ends, which lost 6 bases and 3 bases, there was a span of 20 bases. In germline, CDR1 is SGHVS, CDR2 FQNEAQ. The CDR3 nucleotides read TGTGCCAGCAGAAGATCGGGGTTTAGTAGTGAAGAGACCCAGTACTTC. This encodes CASRRSGFSSEETQYF. Variable domain in full (rest from reference TRBV7-8 and TRBJ2-5): GAGVSQSPRYKVAKRGQDVALRCDPISGHVSLFWYQQALGQGPEFLTYFQNEAQLDKSGLPSDRFFAERPEGSVSTLKIQRTQQEDSAVYLCASRRSGFSSEETQYFGPGTRLLVL.

The V gene is TRBV14, the J gene TRBJ1-1, with a possible D match to TRBD1 (5 bases). Trimming left V 0 bases short and J 1 base short, with 6 bases between. This CDR3 has 14 residues. Germline CDR1 is SGHDN and CDR2 is FVKESK. The CDR3 region has the DNA TGTGCCAGCAGCCAAGATGACAGGAACACTGAAGCTTTCTTT. Protein sequence: CASSQDDRNTEAFF. Based on the CDR3 plus reference TRBV14 and TRBJ1-1, the full variable domain is EAGVTQFPSHSVIEKGQTVTLRCDPISGHDNLYWYRRVMGKEIKFLLHFVKESKQDESGMPNNRFLAERTGGTYSTLKVQPAELEDSGVYFCASSQDDRNTEAFFGQGTRLTVV.

V usage is TRBV25-1 and J usage is TRBJ2-7; tentatively, D is TRBD2 (5 bases). V was clipped by 5 bases and J by 2 bases, with 7 bases between them. This CDR3 comprises 12 residues. The germline gives CDR1 MGHDK, CDR2 SYGVNS. The CDR3 DNA is TGTGCCAGCAGTCGGGGTACCTACGAGCAGTACTTC. Translated, it gives CASSRGTYEQYF.

This chain connects TRBV4-2 to TRBJ1-1; D is ambiguous. Germline loops: CDR1 LGHNA, CDR2 YNFKEQ. The CDR3 is 14 amino acids. Deletions cut 1 base from V and 6 bases from J, with 12 bases between. The CDR3 bases are TGTGCCAGCAGCCAAGTTGAGGAGGGTGCTGAAGCTTTCTTT. Its protein product is CASSQVEEGAEAFF.

The chain recombines TRBV7-6 with TRBJ2-1, with a tentative D call TRBD2 (5 bases). Germline V gives CDR1 SGHVS, CDR2 FNYEAQ. This CDR3 comprises 15 residues. The V gene lost 3 bases and the J gene lost 9 bases, with 18 bases spanning the gap. DNA for the CDR3: TGTGCCAGCAGCTTTGCGGGTGTTCGGCTCGGTGAGCAGTTCTTC. It specifies CASSFAGVRLGEQFF.

This chain joins TRBV27 and TRBJ2-5, with D possibly TRBD1 on 6 matching bases. Germline-derived CDR1 and CDR2 are MNHEY and SMNVEV (reference sequence). Between the trimmed V and J ends, which lost 5 bases and 5 bases, there was a span of 12 bases. The CDR3 is made up of 13 amino acids. CDR3 loop: CASSVQGGETQYF. The CDR3 bases are TGTGCCAGCAGTGTACAGGGTGGGGAGACCCAGTACTTC.

This clone was seen a handful of times. The sample holds other DNA sequences that translate to the same CDR3. The chain joins TRBV2 to TRBJ1-5; D is uncertain. Germline CDR1 and CDR2: SNHLY and FYNNEI. Trimming shortened V by 3 bases and J by 0 bases, and 6 bases separated the two germline ends. The CDR3 extends over 14 amino acids. CDR3 loop: CASSETDSNQPQHF. The CDR3 nucleotides are TGTGCCAGCAGTGAGACTGATAGCAATCAGCCCCAGCATTTT.

This clone was seen once. The V call is TRBV11-3, the J call TRBJ2-1, with D possibly being TRBD2 (5 bases). The CDR3 has 14 amino acids. Germline V gene lookup returns CDR1 SGHNT and CDR2 YENEEA. V was clipped by 5 bases and J by 4 bases, with 12 bases between them. CDR3 sequence reads: CASSPRGQYNEQFF. CDR3 nucleotide sequence: TGTGCCAGCAGCCCCCGCGGGCAATACAATGAGCAGTTCTTC.

The rearrangement joins TRBV10-3 to TRBJ2-3; 10 bases align to TRBD1. Germline V CDR1 and CDR2: ENHRY, SYGVKD. The CDR3 spans 16 residues. Losses at the gene ends were 9 bases for V and 2 bases for J; bases not matched to a gene: 11. CDR3 sequence: CAIQDAGTGDTDTQYF. Written as DNA, the CDR3 is TGTGCCATTCAGGATGCCGGGACAGGGGACACAGATACGCAGTATTTT.

This clone was detected only a few times. The V and J genes are TRBV7-2 and TRBJ2-2; 7 nucleotides agree with TRBD2. CDR3 length: 13 amino acids. The germline CDR1 and CDR2 sequences are SGHTA and FQGNSA. Trimming removed 3 bases from V and 7 bases from J; junction bases left unmatched: 2. The DNA for the CDR3 is TGTGCCAGCAGCTTTACGGGGGGCGGGGAGCTGTTTTTT. Protein sequence: CASSFTGGGELFF.

This clone was counted once. The rearrangement joins TRBV2 to TRBJ1-2, with 11 bases lining up with TRBD1. V shed 6 bases and J 8 bases; nucleotides not matched to a gene: 8. The CDR3 is 14 amino acids. Per the germline V gene, CDR1 is SNHLY and CDR2 is FYNNEI. The CDR3 coding sequence is TGTGCCAGCAGCTACGGGACAGGGGGAGAAGGCTACACCTTC. Amino acid sequence: CASSYGTGGEGYTF.

The chain couples TRBV7-6 to TRBJ1-6, with D hard to call. This CDR3 is built from 14 residues. Looked up from germline, CDR1 is SGHVS and CDR2 is FNYEAQ. The germline V and J ends were trimmed by 6 bases and 7 bases, with 13 bases remaining between them. CDR3 region: CASSFGGRNSPLHF. The CDR3 DNA is TGTGCCAGCAGTTTTGGAGGAAGAAATTCACCCCTCCACTTT.

J is TRBJ2-3 and V is TRBV7-9; a possible D gene is TRBD2 (5 bases). The germline V gene has CDR1 SEHNR and CDR2 FQNEAQ (reference sequence). Trimming cost V 1 base and J 2 bases, with 10 bases left between them. This CDR3 contains 15 residues. CDR3 nucleotides: TGTGCCAGCAGCTTAGAAGGGCTAGCCACAGATACGCAGTATTTT. Protein product: CASSLEGLATDTQYF. Filled out from reference TRBV7-9 and TRBJ2-3, the complete variable domain reads DTGVSQNPRHKITKRGQNVTFRCDPISEHNRLYWYRQTLGQGPEFLTYFQNEAQLEKSRLLSDRFSAERPKGSFSTLEIQRTEQGDSAMYLCASSLEGLATDTQYFGPGTRLTVL.

The chain uses TRBV10-1 and TRBJ2-1; 9 bases match TRBD1. The ends lost 0 bases at V and 6 bases at J; junction bases unmatched: 3. CDR3 size: 15 residues. Germline CDR1 is WNHNN and CDR2 is SYGVQD (reference sequence). The CDR3 here is CASSESQGQGNEQFF. CDR3 sequence (DNA): TGCGCCAGCAGTGAGTCGCAGGGACAGGGCAATGAGCAGTTCTTC.

This rearrangement joins TRBV7-2 to TRBJ1-5; the D is unclear. The ends were cut back, 3 bases at V and 7 bases at J, with 13 bases in the middle. The germline V gene encodes CDR1 SGHTA and CDR2 FQGNSA. This CDR3 has 14 residues. The CDR3 loop reads CASSLLGRGQPQHF. The CDR3 nucleotides are TGTGCCAGCAGCTTGTTGGGGAGAGGGCAGCCCCAGCATTTT.

CDR3 residues: CAIKAGGDYNEQFF. The DNA for the CDR3 is TGTGCCATCAAAGCAGGGGGTGACTACAATGAGCAGTTCTTC. The V and J genes are TRBV10-3 and TRBJ2-1, with 7 bases identical to TRBD1. The V gene end was trimmed by 7 bases and the J gene end by 3 bases; junction bases not matched to a gene: 6. Germline values: CDR1 ENHRY, CDR2 SYGVKD. The CDR3 sequence is 14 residues long.

The V gene is TRBV3-1 (or the pseudogene TRBV3-2), the J gene TRBJ2-2; 7 positions agree with TRBD1. Germline trimming cut 4 bases from V and 5 bases from J; bases unmatched to any gene: 7. Germline-derived CDR1 and CDR2 are LGHDT and YNNKEL (reference sequence). This CDR3 spans 15 amino acids. The CDR3 DNA reads as TGTGCCAGCAGCCGCGGACAGGAATTAACCGGGGAGCTGTTTTTT. This gives the protein CASSRGQELTGELFF.

The J gene is TRBJ2-2, the V gene TRBV6-4, with D hard to call. V shed 5 bases and J shed 3 bases, with 10 bases lying between them. The length of the CDR3 is 14 residues. Germline loops: CDR1 MRHNA, CDR2 SNTAGT. The CDR3, as DNA: TGTGCCAGCAGTAAGCGAGGAGACACCGGGGAGCTGTTTTTT. Translating it yields CASSKRGDTGELFF.

The chain links TRBV4-2 to TRBJ2-4; possibly TRBD2 for D (6 bases). This CDR3 is 15 amino acids long. V was cut by 0 bases and J by 7 bases, with 13 bases left in between. The germline V gene encodes CDR1 LGHNA and CDR2 YNFKEQ. DNA for the CDR3: TGTGCCAGCAGCCAAGATGGCGGGGCGTGGAACATTCAGTACTTC. It is translated as CASSQDGGAWNIQYF.

CDR3 amino acids: CASSLRRGSNSYEQYF. CDR3 sequence (DNA): TGCGCCAGCAGCCTCAGGCGGGGGAGCAATTCCTACGAGCAGTACTTC. This chain joins TRBV4-3 and TRBJ2-7; 7 bases fit TRBD2. Germline CDR1 LGHNA, CDR2 YSLEER. The junction had 10 bases not matched to a gene; V was cut back by 4 bases and J by 1 base. The CDR3 consists of 16 residues.

V gene TRBV5-1 combines with J gene TRBJ2-5; D is unresolved. Trimming cost V 0 bases and J 2 bases, with 5 bases left between them. Germline V CDR1 and CDR2: SGHRS, YFSETQ. The CDR3 is 13 amino acids. CDR3 residues: CASSLVQQETQYF. The CDR3 DNA follows: TGCGCCAGCAGCTTGGTACAGCAAGAGACCCAGTACTTC.

The chain combines TRBV9 with TRBJ1-4; D gene ambiguous. This CDR3 has 14 residues. The V and J ends lost 0 bases and 10 bases respectively, with 13 bases between them. Germline CDR1 is SGDLS and CDR2 is YYNGEE. The CDR3 region is CASSVGAEVGKLFF. CDR3 nucleotide sequence: TGTGCCAGCAGCGTAGGAGCGGAGGTCGGAAAACTGTTTTTT.

V is TRBV6-5 and J is TRBJ2-3; 10 bases line up with TRBD1. The CDR3 contains 13 residues. V was clipped by 6 bases and J by 9 bases; unmatched bases: 6. Looked up from germline, CDR1 is MNHEY and CDR2 is SVGAGI. The CDR3 loop reads CASRGTGQGTQYF. CDR3 bases: TGTGCCAGCAGGGGAACGGGACAGGGGACGCAGTATTTT.

Points on this clone: The same CDR3 also results from other DNA sequences found in this sample. This chain uses TRBV19 with TRBJ1-5; tentative D call: TRBD1 (5 bases). CDR1 LNHDA and CDR2 SQIVND come from the germline V gene (reference sequence). CDR3 length: 14 residues. The V gene lost 3 bases and the J gene lost 5 bases, with 11 bases spanning the gap. The DNA of the CDR3 is TGTGCCAGTAGTATTGTGGGCAGGGATCAGCCCCAGCATTTT. Protein: CASSIVGRDQPQHF.

This clone was seen a few times. V usage is TRBV5-1 and J usage is TRBJ2-1, with 9 bases that match TRBD2. Germline V CDR1 and CDR2: SGHRS, YFSETQ. Trimming at V came to 4 bases and at J to 8 bases, leaving 7 bases not matched to a gene. The CDR3 covers 14 residues. The CDR3 loop reads CASSPGLATDEQFF. The CDR3 coding sequence is TGCGCCAGCAGCCCAGGACTAGCGACAGATGAGCAGTTCTTC.